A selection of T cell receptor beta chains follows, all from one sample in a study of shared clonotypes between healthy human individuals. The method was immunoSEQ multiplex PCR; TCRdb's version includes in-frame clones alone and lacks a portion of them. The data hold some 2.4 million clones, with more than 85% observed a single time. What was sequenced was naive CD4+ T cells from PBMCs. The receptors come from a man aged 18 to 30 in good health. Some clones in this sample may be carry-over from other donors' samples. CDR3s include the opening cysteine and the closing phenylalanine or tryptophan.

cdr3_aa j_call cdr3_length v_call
CASRDRTAPYNEQFF TRBJ2-1 15 TRBV2
CASSLGLGMAETQYF TRBJ2-5 15 TRBV7-3
CASSLYGPTDLYF TRBJ2-3 13 TRBV28
CASSRGSYEQYF TRBJ2-7 12 TRBV6-6
CASSLGSPHPGANVLTF TRBJ2-6 17 TRBV5-1
CSVDWVNTEAFF TRBJ1-1 12 TRBV29-1
CASSAWVNTEAFF TRBJ1-1 13 TRBV6-1
CASSMENYGYTF TRBJ1-2 12 TRBV5-4
CASSEGQAQETQYF TRBJ2-5 14 TRBV2
CASSYKVDRVAEQYF TRBJ2-7 15 TRBV6-5
CASSSTNRQGKQTQYF TRBJ2-5 16 TRBV5-1
CASSSRRDNEQFF TRBJ2-1 13 TRBV5-1
CASSFRGTRELFF TRBJ2-2 13 TRBV5-1
CASSPRDRGQVEQFF TRBJ2-1 15 TRBV7-9
CSVEVGGTGFNYGYTF TRBJ1-2 16 TRBV29-1
CASSFPPDGYNSPLHF TRBJ1-6 16 TRBV7-9
CASSYGRGDTEAFF TRBJ1-1 14 TRBV25-1
CASSQLTGGGQPQHF TRBJ1-5 15 TRBV4-1
CASSLFSGISGANVLTF TRBJ2-6 17 TRBV5-1
CASSPIGLHGTNEQFF TRBJ2-1 16 TRBV7-9
CASSLFEPTGQLAKNIQYF TRBJ2-4 19 TRBV7-8
CASDGIRGAFF TRBJ1-1 11 TRBV6-5
CAWRGRGNQPQHF TRBJ1-5 13 TRBV30
CASSLGSGDSTLEKLFF TRBJ1-4 17 TRBV5-5
CASSYALGTYEQYF TRBJ2-7 14 TRBV6-5
CAWSSSGEKLFF TRBJ1-4 12 TRBV30
CASNLPDRGLYEQYF TRBJ2-7 15 TRBV5-5
CASHYWGQGTDTQYF TRBJ2-3 15 TRBV5-1
CASSPQGYEQYF TRBJ2-7 12 TRBV6-6
CASRPRVGANYGYTF TRBJ1-2 15 TRBV28
CASSPFPMNTEAFF TRBJ1-1 14 TRBV18
CASSLRTGDGYTF TRBJ1-2 13 TRBV7-3
CASSLKNEKLFF TRBJ1-4 12 TRBV7-9
CASSRGPGQGADEQYF TRBJ2-7 16 TRBV6-6
CASSFRGGSANYGYTF TRBJ1-2 16 TRBV11-1
CASSLRDSSNYGYTF TRBJ1-2 15 TRBV13
CASLKATGATGELFF TRBJ2-2 15 TRBV18
CASSSRQGTMNTEAFF TRBJ1-1 16 TRBV28
CASSPRLAYTGELFF TRBJ2-2 15 TRBV9
CASSSTYEQYF TRBJ2-7 11 TRBV5-4